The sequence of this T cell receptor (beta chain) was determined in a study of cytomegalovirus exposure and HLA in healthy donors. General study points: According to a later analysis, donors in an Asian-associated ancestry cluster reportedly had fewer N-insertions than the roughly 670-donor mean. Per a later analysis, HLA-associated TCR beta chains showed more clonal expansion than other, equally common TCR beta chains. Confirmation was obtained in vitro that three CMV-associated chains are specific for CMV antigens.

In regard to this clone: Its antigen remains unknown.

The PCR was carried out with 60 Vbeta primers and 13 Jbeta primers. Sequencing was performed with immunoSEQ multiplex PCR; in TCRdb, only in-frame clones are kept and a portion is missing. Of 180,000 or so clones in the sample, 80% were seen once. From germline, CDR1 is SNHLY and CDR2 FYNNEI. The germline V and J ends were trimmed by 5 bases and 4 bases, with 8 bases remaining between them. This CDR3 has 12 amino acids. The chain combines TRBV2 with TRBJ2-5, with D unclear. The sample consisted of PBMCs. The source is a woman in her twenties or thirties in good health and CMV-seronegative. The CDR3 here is CASSKRGETQYF. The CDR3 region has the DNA TGTGCCAGCAGTAAGCGTGGAGAGACCCAGTACTTC. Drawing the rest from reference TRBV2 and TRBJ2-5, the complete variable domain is EPEVTQTPSHQVTQMGQEVILRCVPISNHLYFYWYRQILGQKVEFLVSFYNNEISEKSEIFDDQFSVERPDGSNFTLKIRSTKLEDSAMYFCASSKRGETQYFGPGTRLLVL.